Listed below are T cell receptor beta chains from one sample, sequenced in a study of blood T cell repertoires in COVID-19. Produced via immunoSEQ multiplex PCR; TCRdb's table is partial and in-frame only. The table records 95,000 to 150,000 clones, around nine tenths of them present only once. The specimen was peripheral blood. The receptors derive from a woman older than 75 with acute or convalescent COVID-19. Both conserved end residues are part of each CDR3. Each record gives: V gene, clone size, D gene, J gene, CDR3 protein, CDR3 DNA. D genes are given only for firm matches. Some rows mark clone size as missing; the rest say once, few, many or name a class of expanded clone.

TRBV5-1,.,.,TRBJ2-7,CASSSGGTYEQYF,TGCGCCAGCAGCTCAGGAGGAACCTACGAGCAGTACTTC
TRBV5-6,.,TRBD1,TRBJ2-7,CASSFSPGQGIGEQYF,TGTGCCAGCAGCTTTTCTCCGGGACAGGGGATCGGCGAGCAGTACTTC
TRBV6-5,.,TRBD1,TRBJ1-2,CASSSQGAAGYTF,TGTGCCAGCAGTTCACAGGGGGCCGCTGGCTACACCTTC
TRBV4-1,.,.,TRBJ1-6,CASSQEGSSYNSPLHF,TGCGCCAGCAGCCAAGAGGGCAGCTCCTATAATTCACCCCTCCACTTT
TRBV2,.,.,TRBJ1-6,CASSPYEKKPLHF,TGTGCCAGCAGTCCCTACGAAAAAAAACCCCTCCACTTT
TRBV20-1,few,TRBD1,TRBJ2-1,CSASYTGQRPNEQFF,TGCAGTGCTAGTTACACGGGACAGCGACCCAATGAGCAGTTCTTC
TRBV4-1,once,TRBD1,TRBJ1-2,CASSQGQGEVGYTF,TGCGCCAGCAGCCAAGGACAGGGGGAGGTTGGCTACACCTTC
TRBV5-1,.,.,TRBJ2-5,CASSLGQLQETQYF,TGCGCCAGCAGCTTGGGGCAGTTACAAGAGACCCAGTACTTC
TRBV3-1/TRBV3-2,.,TRBD2,TRBJ2-7,CASSQGGGRNLNEQYF,TGTGCCAGCAGCCAAGGGGGCGGGAGAAATCTCAACGAGCAGTACTTC
TRBV15,.,.,TRBJ1-1,CATSRGVRGTEAFF,TGTGCCACCAGCAGAGGGGTCAGGGGAACTGAAGCTTTCTTT
TRBV11-2,.,TRBD1,TRBJ1-6,CASSLGQGGSPLHF,TGTGCCAGCAGCTTGGGACAGGGGGGGTCACCCCTCCACTTT
TRBV19,.,TRBD1,TRBJ1-2,CASSILGDRAGYTF,TGTGCCAGTAGTATATTAGGGGACAGGGCTGGCTACACCTTC
TRBV27,.,.,TRBJ1-1,CASSLTGMRNTEAFF,TGTGCCAGCAGTTTAACGGGGATGAGGAACACTGAAGCTTTCTTT
TRBV19,.,TRBD2,TRBJ2-2,CASSMGTSGRITGELFF,TGTGCCAGTAGTATGGGGACTAGCGGGCGAATCACCGGGGAGCTGTTTTTT
TRBV4-1,.,.,TRBJ1-5,CASSQEGSGASFYQPQHF,TGCGCCAGCAGCCAAGAAGGATCAGGGGCCTCATTTTATCAGCCCCAGCATTTT
TRBV5-1,.,TRBD2,TRBJ2-5,CASSSGTSNQETQYF,TGCGCCAGCAGCTCCGGGACTAGTAATCAAGAGACCCAGTACTTC
TRBV19,.,.,TRBJ2-5,CASRRSGGLTMTQYF,TGTGCCAGTAGGAGAAGTGGAGGGTTGACGATGACCCAGTACTTC
TRBV4-3,.,.,TRBJ1-2,CASSQERGNYGYTF,TGCGCCAGCAGCCAAGAGCGGGGAAACTATGGCTACACCTTC
TRBV4-3,.,.,TRBJ2-2,CASSQAAQATGELFF,TGCGCCAGCAGCCAAGCTGCACAGGCCACCGGGGAGCTGTTTTTT
TRBV3-1/TRBV3-2,.,TRBD1,TRBJ1-4,CASSRGQVLPATNEKLFF,TGTGCCAGCAGCCGTGGACAGGTCCTACCCGCAACTAATGAAAAACTGTTTTTT
TRBV6-5,.,TRBD1,TRBJ2-2,CASRAQGVAGELFF,TGTGCCAGCAGGGCACAGGGGGTTGCCGGGGAGCTGTTTTTT
TRBV7-3,few,.,TRBJ2-6,CASRSDISGANVLTF,TGTGCCAGCAGATCCGACATTTCTGGGGCCAACGTCCTGACTTTC
TRBV3-1/TRBV3-2,.,.,TRBJ2-7,CASSQSPPPGEQYF,TGTGCCAGCAGCCAAAGCCCCCCGCCTGGTGAGCAGTACTTC
TRBV27,.,.,TRBJ1-6,CASSPTGGGSPLHF,TGTGCCAGCAGTCCCACGGGGGGAGGTTCACCCCTCCACTTT
TRBV6-5,.,TRBD1,TRBJ1-1,CASSPLDRKNTEAFF,TGTGCCAGCAGTCCTTTGGACAGGAAGAACACTGAAGCTTTCTTT
TRBV2,.,TRBD1,TRBJ1-2,CASSGNRGVYGYTF,TGTGCCAGCAGTGGGAACAGGGGGGTTTACGGCTACACCTTC
TRBV5-1,.,TRBD2,TRBJ2-7,CASSLRASGSYEQYF,TGCGCCAGCAGCTTGCGAGCTAGCGGGTCCTACGAGCAGTACTTC
TRBV28,.,.,TRBJ1-2,CASSLADSYYGYTF,TGTGCCAGCAGTTTAGCCGACAGCTACTATGGCTACACCTTC
TRBV27,.,.,TRBJ1-5,CASSFRTVSNQPQHF,TGTGCCAGCAGTTTCCGGACTGTGAGCAATCAGCCCCAGCATTTT
TRBV5-6,.,.,TRBJ1-4,CASSKWDIGGNEKLFF,TGTGCCAGCAGCAAGTGGGACATTGGAGGTAATGAAAAACTGTTTTTT
TRBV10-3,.,TRBD1,TRBJ1-5,CAISKTGKGNQPQHF,TGTGCCATCAGTAAGACAGGGAAGGGCAATCAGCCCCAGCATTTT
TRBV7-3,.,TRBD2,TRBJ2-3,CASSSIGGTDTQYF,TGTGCCAGCAGCTCCATCGGGGGGACAGATACGCAGTATTTT
TRBV5-1,few,.,TRBJ1-1,CASSDDRNTEAFF,TGCGCCAGCAGTGACGACAGGAACACTGAAGCTTTCTTT
TRBV7-8,.,.,TRBJ2-7,CASSLARYEQYF,TGTGCCAGCAGCTTAGCGCGCTACGAGCAGTACTTC
TRBV2,.,.,TRBJ1-3,CASKPGQLGNTIYF,TGTGCCAGCAAACCCGGACAGCTAGGAAACACCATATATTTT
TRBV5-1,.,TRBD1,TRBJ1-6,CASSAGQGNSPLHF,TGCGCCAGCAGCGCGGGACAGGGAAATTCACCCCTCCACTTT
TRBV7-3,.,.,TRBJ2-5,CASSLNTQETQYF,TGTGCCAGCAGCTTAAACACACAAGAGACCCAGTACTTC
TRBV3-1/TRBV3-2,.,.,TRBJ2-7,CASSPYQGSGSYEQYF,TGTGCCAGCAGCCCGTATCAGGGGTCCGGCTCCTACGAGCAGTACTTC
TRBV2,.,.,TRBJ1-2,CASSAGGNYGYTF,TGTGCCAGCAGTGCCGGGGGAAACTATGGCTACACCTTC
TRBV4-1,.,TRBD1,TRBJ2-1,CASSQEDRGYEQFF,TGCGCCAGCAGCCAGGAGGACAGGGGCTATGAGCAGTTCTTC
TRBV5-4,.,.,TRBJ1-3,CASSGGQRGNTIYF,TGTGCCAGCAGCGGTGGACAGCGGGGAAACACCATATATTTT
TRBV19,.,.,TRBJ1-5,CASSISRDQPQHF,TGTGCCAGTAGTATATCGCGGGATCAGCCCCAGCATTTT
TRBV18,.,.,TRBJ1-4,CASSPDGGEKLFF,TGTGCCAGCTCACCGGACGGGGGAGAAAAACTGTTTTTT
TRBV28,once,TRBD1,TRBJ2-3,CASGRTGSTDTQYF,TGTGCCAGCGGGAGGACAGGGAGCACAGATACGCAGTATTTT
TRBV6-2/TRBV6-3,.,.,TRBJ1-1,CASSYHGRENTEAFF,TGTGCCAGCAGTTACCACGGCAGGGAGAACACTGAAGCTTTCTTT
TRBV18,.,TRBD1,TRBJ1-5,CASSLGTGRLNQPQHF,TGTGCCAGCTCACTCGGGACAGGAAGGCTCAATCAGCCCCAGCATTTT
TRBV2,.,TRBD1,TRBJ1-4,CASSGQGKYEKLFF,TGTGCCAGCAGCGGACAGGGAAAGTATGAAAAACTGTTTTTT
TRBV25-1,.,TRBD1,TRBJ1-3,CASSESRDSPEYF,TGTGCCAGCAGTGAATCGCGGGACAGTCCGGAATATTTT
TRBV19,.,TRBD1,TRBJ1-5,CASQTGFFNQPQHF,TGTGCCAGCCAGACAGGGTTCTTCAATCAGCCCCAGCATTTT
TRBV9,.,TRBD1,TRBJ1-4,CASSGRDRGEKLFF,TGTGCCAGCAGCGGCCGGGACAGGGGGGAAAAACTGTTTTTT
TRBV19,.,TRBD1,TRBJ1-5,CASSIQGARGNQPQHF,TGTGCCAGTAGTATACAGGGGGCGCGGGGCAATCAGCCCCAGCATTTT
TRBV19,.,.,TRBJ1-1,CASSIDRLNTEAFF,TGTGCCAGTAGTATTGACAGATTGAACACTGAAGCTTTCTTT
TRBV19,.,TRBD2,TRBJ2-3,CASSTLAGGTDTQYF,TGTGCCAGTAGTACTCTAGCGGGAGGCACAGATACGCAGTATTTT